The 27 T cell receptor beta chains below come from one sample, sequenced in a study of technical replicates of blood from a handful of donors. Generated by immunoSEQ multiplex PCR, the TCRdb table keeps only in-frame clones and is missing some. The sample consists of 65,000 to 85,000 clones, 80% to 95% of them appearing once. The sample consisted of T cells isolated from PBMCs. These receptors originate from a human donor in good health.

The chain uses TRBV27 and TRBJ2-7, with D maybe TRBD1 (5 bases). Germline CDR1 reads MNHEY; CDR2 reads SMNVEV (reference sequence). This CDR3 spans 14 amino acids. V dropped 1 base and J dropped 4 bases, with 11 bases sitting between them. CDR3 in amino acids: CASSLWAGQYEQYF. The CDR3 DNA reads TGTGCCAGCAGTTTATGGGCAGGGCAATACGAGCAGTACTTC.

The J gene is TRBJ2-3, the V gene TRBV28, with 12 nucleotides matching TRBD2. Trimming at V came to 5 bases and at J to 0 bases, leaving 12 bases not matched to a gene. The CDR3 length is 19 residues. CDR1 is MDHEN, CDR2 SYDVKM, per germline. In nucleotides, the CDR3 is TGTGCCAGCAGTCCGACCCTAGCGGGAGGGATAACTAGCACAGATACGCAGTATTTT. It codes for CASSPTLAGGITSTDTQYF.

The chain links TRBV5-1 to TRBJ2-3; no clear D gene. Trimming stripped 1 base from V and 2 bases from J, with 8 bases between. Germline loops: CDR1 SGHRS, CDR2 YFSETQ. The CDR3 is 14 amino acids. The CDR3 DNA is TGCGCCAGCAGCTTGTCGGAGAACACAGATACGCAGTATTTT. Translated, it gives CASSLSENTDTQYF.

This chain joins TRBV28 and TRBJ2-6, with 12 bases aligning to TRBD2. V shed 6 bases, J shed 3 bases, and the junction held 3 bases outside the gene matches. There are 16 residues in the CDR3. Germline CDR1 and CDR2: MDHEN and SYDVKM. CDR3 protein: CASSTSGRNGANVLTF. For the CDR3, the DNA is TGTGCCAGCAGCACTAGCGGGAGGAATGGGGCCAACGTCCTGACTTTC.

The chain couples TRBV7-8 to TRBJ2-7; D is perhaps TRBD1 (5 bases). This CDR3 has 12 residues. Trimming cost V 3 bases and J 6 bases, with 9 bases left between them. CDR1 and CDR2 (germline): SGHVS, FQNEAQ. The CDR3 sequence: CASSLKGLEQYF. As DNA, the CDR3 is TGTGCCAGCAGCTTGAAGGGGCTCGAGCAGTACTTC.

V usage is TRBV4-1 and J usage is TRBJ1-1, with TRBD1 matching 8 bases. Trimming cost V 0 bases and J 0 bases; bases outside gene matches: 6. The germline V gene encodes CDR1 MGHRA and CDR2 YSYEKL. There are 17 residues in the CDR3. CDR3 in DNA: TGCGCCAGCAGCCAAGATCCCCAGGGGGCGATGAACACTGAAGCTTTCTTT. Protein: CASSQDPQGAMNTEAFF.

This clone occurred a few times. The V gene is TRBV15, the J gene TRBJ2-7; D remains ambiguous. CDR3 length: 12 residues. V was pared by 0 bases and J by 5 bases, with 5 bases between. From germline, CDR1 is LNHNV and CDR2 YYDKDF (reference sequence). CDR3 in DNA: TGTGCCACCAGCAGAGATGAGGACGAGCAGTACTTC. It is translated as CATSRDEDEQYF.

The table lists this clone with a count of one. J is TRBJ1-1 and V is TRBV7-9; 10 positions match TRBD1. Germline loops: CDR1 SEHNR, CDR2 FQNEAQ (reference sequence). Losses at the gene ends were 3 bases for V and 8 bases for J; bases not matched to a gene: 6. This CDR3 has 14 amino acids. CDR3 DNA sequence: TGTGCCAGCAGCTTTACGACAGGGGGCTGGGAAGCTTTCTTT. Translating it yields CASSFTTGGWEAFF.

The rearrangement links TRBV27 to TRBJ2-2; 7 positions match TRBD1. CDR3 length: 16 residues. The trim removed 2 bases at V and 4 bases at J, leaving 7 bases unmatched. Looked up from germline, CDR1 is MNHEY and CDR2 is SMNVEV (reference sequence). The CDR3 nucleotides are TGTGCCAGCAGTTTAAAGGGGGCCCGTTCCACCGGGGAGCTGTTTTTT. It encodes CASSLKGARSTGELFF.

The chain recombines TRBV7-7 with TRBJ2-5; tentative D call: TRBD2 (6 bases). Germline CDR1 is SSHAT and CDR2 is FNYEAQ (reference sequence). The CDR3 sequence is 17 residues long. V gave up 1 base and J gave up 2 bases, with 17 bases separating them. The CDR3 protein is CASSLGGVSAVQETQYF. The CDR3 DNA is TGTGCCAGCAGCTTAGGGGGGGTCAGCGCCGTTCAAGAGACCCAGTACTTC.

The rearrangement links TRBV2 to TRBJ1-5, with 10 bases fitting TRBD1. CDR1 SNHLY and CDR2 FYNNEI come from the germline V gene. V lost 4 bases and J lost 2; bases outside the gene matches: 11. The CDR3 consists of 18 residues. The CDR3 protein is CASSGDSGTGARNQPQHF. For the CDR3, the DNA is TGTGCCAGCAGTGGAGACTCCGGGACAGGGGCCCGCAATCAGCCCCAGCATTTT. Combining the CDR3 with reference TRBV2 and TRBJ1-5 gives the whole variable domain EPEVTQTPSHQVTQMGQEVILRCVPISNHLYFYWYRQILGQKVEFLVSFYNNEISEKSEIFDDQFSVERPDGSNFTLKIRSTKLEDSAMYFCASSGDSGTGARNQPQHFGDGTRLSIL.

The rearrangement joins TRBV27 to TRBJ1-2; D possibly corresponds to TRBD1 (5 bases). The V end lost 0 bases, the J end lost 8 bases, and 10 bases lay between the germline ends. The CDR3 has 13 residues. CDR1 MNHEY and CDR2 SMNVEV come from the germline V gene (reference sequence). CDR3 DNA sequence: TGTGCCAGCAGTTTATCGACGTGGGGCGGCTACACCTTC. It encodes CASSLSTWGGYTF.

J is TRBJ1-2 and V is TRBV5-6, with 7 bases fitting TRBD1. This CDR3 is built from 15 residues. Germline trimming cut 0 bases from V and 0 bases from J; bases unmatched to any gene: 2. The germline gives CDR1 SGHDT, CDR2 YYEEEE. The CDR3 bases are TGTGCCAGCAGCTTGGGGGGGACAGCTAACTATGGCTACACCTTC. It specifies CASSLGGTANYGYTF.

V usage is TRBV7-6 and J usage is TRBJ2-3; TRBD1 matches at 11 bases. Germline CDR1 is SGHVS and CDR2 is FNYEAQ. This CDR3 has 15 amino acids. J lost 3 bases, V lost 3 bases, and 2 bases had no gene match. Written as DNA, the CDR3 is TGTGCCAGCAGCTTGCGGGACAGGGGGACAGATACGCAGTATTTT. Translated: CASSLRDRGTDTQYF.

The rearrangement links TRBV7-9 to TRBJ2-2; D ambiguous. The CDR3 is 15 amino acids. Germline values: CDR1 SEHNR, CDR2 FQNEAQ (reference sequence). V was trimmed by 1 base and J by 7 bases, leaving 13 bases between them. This chain's CDR3 is CASSLERGQGGELFF. The CDR3 nucleotides read TGTGCCAGCAGCTTAGAAAGAGGTCAAGGCGGGGAGCTGTTTTTT.

This clone appeared a single time. The CDR3, as DNA: TGTGCCAGTAGCTTCCGGACAGGGTCAAACGAGCAGTACTTC. Translation: CASSFRTGSNEQYF. The J gene is TRBJ2-7, the V gene TRBV6-1; 8 bases are a match to TRBD1. The length of the CDR3 is 14 residues. Germline V lookup: CDR1 MNHNS, CDR2 SASEGT. V shed 9 bases and J 5 bases; nucleotides not matched to a gene: 12.

V gene TRBV15 combines with J gene TRBJ2-1; TRBD2 matches at 9 bases. Trimming took 2 bases from V and 0 from J; bases not matched to a gene: 2. CDR1 LNHNV and CDR2 YYDKDF come from the germline V gene (reference sequence). The CDR3 contains 16 residues. The CDR3 here is CATSRFSGSSYNEQFF. CDR3 bases: TGTGCCACCAGCAGATTTAGCGGGAGCTCCTACAATGAGCAGTTCTTC.

The rearrangement uses TRBV5-1 and TRBJ2-2; possible D gene TRBD2, 6 bases. This CDR3 has 15 residues. Germline V gene data show CDR1 as SGHRS and CDR2 as YFSETQ. Trimming removed 7 bases from V and 1 base from J, with 14 bases in between. CDR3 DNA: TGCGCCAGCCAGAGCTTTAGCGGGAACACCGGGGAGCTGTTTTTT. Protein: CASQSFSGNTGELFF.

The chain is built from TRBV21-1 and TRBJ2-7; the listed D gene, TRBD2, was not tested against the DNA. TRBV21-1 is designated a pseudogene. The CDR3 has 14 amino acids. The CDR3 DNA follows: TGTGCCAACCTTAGCGGGAGGACTCCGTACGAGCAGTACTTC. Translated, it gives CANLSGRTPYEQYF.

The chain recombines TRBV7-2 with TRBJ2-3; unclear D gene. V was cut by 1 base and J by 5 bases, with 7 bases left in between. Germline V gives CDR1 SGHTA, CDR2 FQGNSA. This CDR3 spans 13 amino acids. In DNA, the CDR3 is TGTGCCAGCAGCTTAGGTACGGGAGATACGCAGTATTTT. It yields the protein CASSLGTGDTQYF.

The chain uses TRBV7-9 and TRBJ2-7, with a possible D match to TRBD1 (5 bases). Trimming pared 1 base from V and 3 bases from J, leaving 10 bases between. Per germline, CDR1 SEHNR and CDR2 FQNEAQ (reference sequence). CDR3 length equals 14 residues. In DNA, the CDR3 is TGTGCCAGCAGCTTAGTCGCAGGGCTCTACGAGCAGTACTTC. Translated, it gives CASSLVAGLYEQYF.

The chain combines TRBV9 with TRBJ1-2; TRBD1 aligns across 8 bases. Germline CDR1 SGDLS, CDR2 YYNGEE. Unmatched junction bases numbered 5, after V lost 3 bases and J lost 4 bases. CDR3 length: 14 amino acids. In DNA form, the CDR3 reads TGTGCCAGCAGCGGCGTCACAGGGGGCTATGGCTACACCTTC. Translated: CASSGVTGGYGYTF.

The rearrangement joins TRBV5-1 to TRBJ1-2; 7 nucleotides match TRBD1. CDR3 length: 15 amino acids. Germline V gives CDR1 SGHRS, CDR2 YFSETQ. The V and J ends lost 7 bases and 1 base, in that order; junction bases with no gene match: 10. This CDR3 reads CASGTTGSSNYGYTF. The DNA for the CDR3 is TGCGCCAGCGGAACGACAGGGAGCAGTAACTATGGCTACACCTTC.

This clone was counted a few times. The chain joins TRBV6-1 to TRBJ1-5; D ambiguous. Germline V gene lookup returns CDR1 MNHNS and CDR2 SASEGT. This CDR3 has 13 residues. The V gene lost 4 bases and the J gene lost 0 bases, with 4 bases spanning the gap. As DNA, the CDR3 is TGTGCCAGCAGTGTGTATAGCAATCAGCCCCAGCATTTT. It encodes CASSVYSNQPQHF.

The rearrangement uses TRBV27 and TRBJ2-1; TRBD2 aligns across 8 bases. The CDR3 consists of 18 residues. CDR1 is MNHEY and CDR2 is SMNVEV in the germline V gene (reference sequence). V lost 1 base and J lost 7; bases outside the gene matches: 15. DNA for the CDR3: TGTGCCAGCAGTTTATACCACCCTCTGGCGGGAGGTGGGAATGAGCAGTTCTTC. As protein: CASSLYHPLAGGGNEQFF.

The V gene is TRBV18, the J gene TRBJ1-1, with D possibly being TRBD1 (6 bases). Germline lookup yields CDR1 KGHSH and CDR2 LQKENI. V shed 6 bases and J shed 1 base, with 9 bases lying between them. This CDR3 contains 13 residues. Here the CDR3 reads CASSGQRNTEAFF. The CDR3 DNA reads TGTGCCAGCTCTGGACAGAGGAACACTGAAGCTTTCTTT.

The chain carries TRBV6-1 and TRBJ2-7; tentative D call: TRBD1 (6 bases). This CDR3 comprises 14 residues. The germline V gene has CDR1 MNHNS and CDR2 SASEGT. V lost 3 bases, J lost 2 bases, and 11 bases lay in between. The CDR3 DNA follows: TGTGCCAGCAGTGAGGGGACACTTACCTACGAGCAGTACTTC. This encodes CASSEGTLTYEQYF.